The 14 T cell receptor beta chains in this list originate from one sample, sequenced in a study of blood T cell repertoires in COVID-19. TCRdb's table, derived via immunoSEQ multiplex PCR, lists solely in-frame clones and lacks some. The sample lists more than 15,000 clones; about 90% were seen once. Sequences were obtained from peripheral blood. The receptors were sampled from a human donor in a cohort sampled during active COVID-19.

The chain recombines TRBV6-2 or TRBV6-3 with TRBJ2-7, with 7 bases that match TRBD1. The CDR3 is made up of 15 amino acids. CDR1 is MNHEY and CDR2 is SVGEGT in the germline V gene. Trimming at V came to 5 bases and at J to 3 bases, leaving 10 bases not matched to a gene. CDR3 residues: CASSQGGWGYYEQYF. Written as DNA, the CDR3 is TGTGCCAGCAGTCAAGGGGGCTGGGGTTACTACGAGCAGTACTTC.

As DNA, the CDR3 is TGCGCCAGCAGGGGGGACAGTCACACTGAAGCTTTCTTT. Translated: CASRGDSHTEAFF. The chain carries TRBV5-1 and TRBJ1-1, with 7 bases aligning to TRBD1. With V trimmed by 5 bases and J by 3 bases, 4 bases remained unmatched. Germline CDR1 is SGHRS and CDR2 is YFSETQ. The CDR3 consists of 13 residues. Full variable domain (remainder filled in from reference TRBV5-1 and TRBJ1-1): KAGVTQTPRYLIKTRGQQVTLSCSPISGHRSVSWYQQTPGQGLQFLFEYFSETQRNKGNFPGRFSGRQFSNSRSEMNVSTLELGDSALYLCASRGDSHTEAFFGQGTRLTVV.

The chain couples TRBV13 to TRBJ1-2; D unresolved. This CDR3 has 17 residues. CDR1 is PRHDT, CDR2 FYEKMQ, per germline (reference sequence). The V and J ends lost 5 bases and 6 bases respectively, with 25 bases between them. The CDR3 reads CASSPNLFRYQINGYTF. Here the CDR3 DNA reads TGTGCCAGCAGCCCAAACCTGTTCAGGTACCAAATTAATGGCTACACCTTC.

The sample holds a few counts of this clone. The V gene is TRBV19, the J gene TRBJ2-3; 12 positions agree with TRBD2. Germline V CDR1 and CDR2: LNHDA, SQIVND (reference sequence). Unmatched junction bases numbered 12, after V lost 5 bases and J lost 0 bases. This CDR3 has 19 amino acids. Here the CDR3 DNA reads TGTGCCAGTAGTGGGGGTCCCCTAGCGGGGGGGGCAAGCACAGATACGCAGTATTTT. It encodes CASSGGPLAGGASTDTQYF.

This rearrangement joins TRBV5-1 to TRBJ1-6, with 8 bases fitting TRBD1. CDR1 and CDR2 from the germline V gene are SGHRS and YFSETQ. The CDR3 contains 16 residues. The V segment lost 0 bases and the J segment 6 bases; nucleotides outside the gene matches: 5. The CDR3 sequence: CASSLGSGQGNSPLHF. In DNA, the CDR3 is TGCGCCAGCAGCTTGGGGTCCGGACAGGGTAATTCACCCCTCCACTTT.

The V call is TRBV2, the J call TRBJ1-2, with D uncertain. This CDR3 is 15 amino acids long. Germline CDR1 is SNHLY and CDR2 is FYNNEI. Trimming took 5 bases from V and 8 from J, leaving 21 bases between them. CDR3 nucleotide sequence: TGTGCCAGCAGTAACAGAAGACCCTCCCCCCGGGGCTACACCTTC. It specifies CASSNRRPSPRGYTF.

The gene calls are TRBV27 and TRBJ1-6; TRBD1 matches 8 bases. CDR3 length: 13 amino acids. Trimming cost V 5 bases and J 11 bases; bases outside gene matches: 5. Looked up from germline, CDR1 is MNHEY and CDR2 is SMNVEV (reference sequence). Here the CDR3 reads CASSRNRGAPLHF. CDR3 sequence (DNA): TGTGCCAGCAGTAGGAACAGGGGGGCACCCCTCCACTTT.

J is TRBJ1-6 and V is TRBV29-1; 8 nucleotides agree with TRBD1. The CDR3 runs to 12 residues. V lost 7 bases, J lost 7 bases, and 3 bases stayed unmatched. Germline CDR1 SQVTM, CDR2 ANQGSEA. CDR3: CSARQGNSPLHF. The CDR3 DNA reads TGCAGCGCCCGACAGGGGAATTCACCCCTCCACTTT.

The rearrangement links TRBV4-3 to TRBJ2-3; 7 bases fit TRBD1. V lost 0 bases and J lost 5; bases outside the gene matches: 11. CDR1 LGHNA and CDR2 YSLEER come from the germline V gene. The CDR3 length is 17 residues. The CDR3 DNA reads as TGCGCCAGCAGCCAAGATATGACAGGGCGTAACGGAGATACGCAGTATTTT. Translation: CASSQDMTGRNGDTQYF.

The CDR3 nucleotides are TGTGCCAGCAGTAGACTAGGGAATGAAAAACTGTTTTTT. This translates into CASSRLGNEKLFF. The chain combines TRBV27 with TRBJ1-4; D gene uncertain. Deletions cut 5 bases from V and 5 bases from J, with 9 bases between. Germline V lookup: CDR1 MNHEY, CDR2 SMNVEV (reference sequence). CDR3 size: 13 residues.

The CDR3 DNA reads as TGCGCCAGCAGCTTAATGCCTAGCGGGAGGTGGACCTACTACAATGAGCAGTTCTTC. Protein: CASSLMPSGRWTYYNEQFF. V is TRBV5-1 and J is TRBJ2-1, with 11 bases lining up with TRBD2. The ends lost 2 bases at V and 3 bases at J; junction bases unmatched: 13. The CDR3 consists of 19 residues. CDR1 and CDR2 from the germline V gene are SGHRS and YFSETQ.

The J gene is TRBJ2-1, the V gene TRBV4-1, with 9 bases aligning to TRBD1. This CDR3 spans 13 amino acids. With 4 bases clipped from V and 10 bases from J, the junction kept 5 bases outside the gene matches. The germline V gene has CDR1 MGHRA and CDR2 YSYEKL. CDR3 sequence: CASSREGTGEQFF. CDR3 bases: TGCGCCAGCAGCCGAGAGGGGACAGGGGAGCAGTTCTTC.

The chain has TRBV14 and TRBJ2-7; the match to TRBD2 covers 12 bases. This CDR3 region has 19 residues. The V gene's germline CDR1 is SGHDN and CDR2 FVKESK. J was trimmed by 2 bases and V by 7 bases; bases with no gene match: 18. This CDR3 reads CASKPGWTSGEAAPYEQYV. CDR3 nucleotides: TGTGCCAGCAAACCCGGATGGACTAGCGGGGAAGCGGCCCCCTACGAGCAGTACGTC.

The rearrangement uses TRBV27 and TRBJ2-1, with TRBD1 matching over 9 bases. The CDR3 contains 14 residues. V shed 3 bases and J 9 bases; nucleotides not matched to a gene: 6. Germline CDR1 reads MNHEY; CDR2 reads SMNVEV (reference sequence). This CDR3 reads CASSFGTGWAEQFF. CDR3 nucleotide sequence: TGTGCCAGCAGTTTCGGGACAGGGTGGGCTGAGCAGTTCTTC.